Here is one T cell receptor (beta chain) with its context. Its antigen is still unknown. This sample was included in a study of shared clonotypes between healthy human individuals. Study observations and caveats: Naive subsets generally exceeded memory subsets in estimated richness. Clonotypes not shared had lower generation probabilities than those common to all four donors.

About 30,000 T cell genomes (roughly 0.2 ug DNA) went into each sorted-subset replicate. The assay was immunoSEQ multiplex PCR, and TCRdb's table has in-frame clones only and misses some. The sample yields about 2 million clones, about 95% seen once. Naive CD8 cells comprised CD45RO-negative, CCR7-positively selected cells, excluding terminally differentiated effector memory CD45RA+ cells. The study enrolled healthy HIV-negative adults without recent acute infections or vaccinations as donors. The CDR3 is 16 amino acids. Germline CDR1 reads LNHDA; CDR2 reads SQIVND (reference sequence). V shed 5 bases, J shed 2 bases, and the junction held 8 bases outside the gene matches.

The chain combines TRBV19 with TRBJ2-1, with 8 positions matching TRBD2. Sequences were obtained from naive CD8+ T cells sorted from blood. This receptor was identified in a man aged 18 to 29 in good health. The chain's CDR3 is CASSPLPGLAYNEQFF. The CDR3 DNA is TGTGCCAGTAGTCCTCTGCCGGGACTAGCCTACAATGAGCAGTTCTTC.